This T cell receptor (beta chain) appears in the sequencing data of a study of CD8+ T cells in alopecia areata. Investigators isolated RNA and reverse transcribed it into cDNA to act as the sequencing template. Libraries were prepared by immunoSEQ multiplex PCR; TCRdb keeps only in-frame clonotypes and omits some of them. Of under 130,000 clones listed, 55% are singletons. Sorting of CD4+ and CD8+ T cells was performed on PBMCs. For this clone: The antigen is not known.

Study results and limitations: Higher clonality and more expanded CD8+ clones appeared in lesional than normal scalp. In patients, TCRs were shared less clearly than in mice, and HLA may possibly be involved.

Germline CDR1 SGHRS, CDR2 YFSETQ. V lost 1 base, J lost 5 bases, and 10 bases lay in between. The CDR3 is 13 residues long. The genes are TRBV5-1 and TRBJ2-7, with D perhaps TRBD2 (6 bases). The clonotype comes from a human donor in good health. Sequenced: CD4+ T cells sorted from blood. CDR3 amino acids: CASSLLAQNEQYF. In nucleotides, the CDR3 is TGCGCCAGCAGCTTGCTAGCGCAGAACGAGCAGTACTTC.